The table lists the clone carrying this TCR beta chain with a few counts. This entry comes from a study of neoadjuvant anti-PD-1 for oral cavity cancer. TCRdb's table, derived via immunoSEQ multiplex PCR, lists solely in-frame clones and lacks some. The table includes about 14,000 clones, about 63% detected once. This receptor was identified in a person aged 40 to 85 with oral cavity squamous cell carcinoma. The specimen comprised PBMCs, sampled before nivolumab (anti-PD-1) treatment.

The CDR3 bases are TGTGCCAGCAGCGTAGAAGCTGGAAATTCACCCCTCCACTTT. Translated: CASSVEAGNSPLHF. The gene calls are TRBV9 and TRBJ1-6, with D unresolved. The V end was cut by 0 bases, the J end by 7 bases, with 8 bases between. CDR1 SGDLS and CDR2 YYNGEE come from the germline V gene. The CDR3 totals 14 residues.